Given below is one T cell receptor (beta chain) in context. This clone came up a few times. Its antigen remains undetermined. Base qualities were left out, and no much larger clone turns up one base away. The data originate from a study of CD8 T cell repertoires and HIV-1 epitope variants (dated by TCRdb to 2020 to 2021). Background on the whole study: In separate culture wells, T cells were stimulated with each of twenty-five peptides that represented autologous and known Gag and Nef epitope variants. Among the control conditions were a peptide pool of CMV, EBV and flu, the Ebola AY9 epitope serving as a negative control, and a well with no peptide. The epitopes tested were three Gag epitope families plus Nef HW9 and YT9. Using the EasySep Human T Cell Enrichment Kit, T cells were enriched and then co-cultured with an equal number of autologous T cell-negative cells acting as antigen-presenting cells. Cultures ran for 9 to 11 days in IMDM with gentamicin, with half-media changes on days 3 and 7 adding IL-2, IL-7 and IL-15. An aliquot of 1M T cells was set aside as an uncultured baseline condition, separate from the 83 T cell cultures. A total of more than 70 T cell cultures were run, with each culture condition done in triplicate except for one peptide, which was done in duplicate. Broader findings and caveats from the paper: Five or six clonotypes recognized the Nef KF9 family and one clonotype recognized the HW9 family, while no responses to the TAALDMSHF plasma variant were seen. The assay could identify only TCR beta chains and pointed to proliferation in response to antigen, not to T cell function or cytokine profile. Eight to ten antigen-specific TCR beta clonotypes were identified, of which more than 5 appeared to be cross-reactive for autologous or known escape epitope variants.

Sequencing of TCR beta CDR3 regions was done on the immunoSEQ platform at survey depth. The QIAamp DNA micro kit was used to extract genomic DNA from every cultured and uncultured CD8+ T cell population. The authors' analysis ran thus. Any sample with under 5,000 productive reads was excluded, and this exclusion removed about 6% of the 75 cultures stimulated with HIV peptides. A MANAFEST web app trimmed sequences to CDR3 and removed nonproductive sequences, CDR3s under 5 amino acids, and those not starting C or ending F/W. Antigen-specific clonotypes had to expand in at least 2 of 3 replicates versus no-peptide control at FDR 0.01, only within one epitope family. A frequency at least fivefold higher than in wells stimulated with peptides from other epitope families was additionally required for specific clonotypes. This is the immuneACCESS table as TCRdb keeps it, with only in-frame sequences that have V and J called. A part of the clones is gone; compared with another copy, unresolved V genes explain less than half, and the rest is unexplained. That table gives V, J and clone size, and the DNA gave D and trimming. The sample table contains under 100,000 clones; only one count was recorded for around 75% of them. More than 25% of the sample is in the top ten clones.

Taken from cysteine to phenylalanine, the CDR3 has 14 residues. Of the read, only the CDR3 DNA is kept; its 42 bases are in frame from base 1. In the germline V gene, CDR1 corresponds to MDHEN and CDR2 to SYDVKM. V and J are trimmed by 3 bases and 4 bases, and the gene matches miss 3 bases of the junction. The EasySep Human CD8+ T Cell Enrichment Kit was used on day 10 to isolate CD8+ T cells from every culture. The chain employs TRBV28 and TRBJ1-3, with 7 junctional bases fitting TRBD1. This receptor was taken from a male donor with HIV. The source material was uncultured baseline CD8+ T cells from peripheral blood mononuclear cells (PBMCs). The CDR3 reads CASSFADRGNTIYF. The DNA is TGTGCCAGCAGTTTTGCGGACAGGGGAAACACCATATATTTT.